Shown below are 20 T cell receptor beta chains from a single sample sequenced in a study of blood T cell repertoires in COVID-19. The method was immunoSEQ multiplex PCR; TCRdb's version includes in-frame clones alone and lacks a portion of them. Here the sample spans approximately 190,000 clones, approximately 80% being singletons. The sequencing input was PBMCs or T cells enriched from blood (not recorded which). Receptor source: a woman aged 55-70 years with acute COVID-19.

The V and J genes are TRBV4-1 and TRBJ1-2; 8 positions match TRBD1. Per the germline V gene, CDR1 is MGHRA and CDR2 is YSYEKL. The CDR3 is made up of 14 amino acids. Trimming at V came to 6 bases and at J to 3 bases, leaving 6 bases not matched to a gene. CDR3 sequence reads: CASSRPGQDYGYTF. CDR3 bases: TGCGCCAGCAGTCGTCCGGGACAGGACTATGGCTACACCTTC.

J is TRBJ1-6 and V is TRBV7-9, with 8 bases lining up with TRBD1. Unmatched junction bases numbered 4, after V lost 1 base and J lost 8 bases. The germline gives CDR1 SEHNR, CDR2 FQNEAQ (reference sequence). CDR3 size: 15 residues. CDR3 amino acids: CASSLDRGRDSPLHF. The CDR3 region has the DNA TGTGCCAGCAGCTTAGACAGGGGGAGGGATTCACCCCTCCACTTT.

The rearrangement links TRBV4-1 to TRBJ2-2; 9 bases agree with TRBD1. V lost 5 bases, J lost 6 bases, and 7 bases stayed unmatched. Germline assignment: CDR1 MGHRA and CDR2 YSYEKL. The CDR3 totals 15 residues. The CDR3 coding sequence is TGCGCCAGCAGCTATGGACAGGGGAAGGCCGGGGAGCTGTTTTTT. As protein: CASSYGQGKAGELFF.

The V call is TRBV7-9, the J call TRBJ2-5; D may be TRBD1 (6 bases). The V end was cut by 5 bases, the J end by 2 bases, with 12 bases between. This CDR3 has 14 residues. Per germline, CDR1 SEHNR and CDR2 FQNEAQ (reference sequence). The DNA for the CDR3 is TGTGCCAGCAGCCCCCGGACAGTTCAAGAGACCCAGTACTTC. As protein: CASSPRTVQETQYF.

The CDR3 nucleotides are TGTGCCAGCAGTGTGTCCGGACTAGCGGCGAACACCGGGGAGCTGTTTTTT. It is translated as CASSVSGLAANTGELFF. The J gene is TRBJ2-2, the V gene TRBV2; 10 nucleotides line up with TRBD2. Unmatched junction bases numbered 5, after V lost 4 bases and J lost 0 bases. The CDR3 is 17 amino acids. Germline loops: CDR1 SNHLY, CDR2 FYNNEI.

The chain links TRBV6-2 or TRBV6-3 to TRBJ2-1; tentative D call: TRBD2 (5 bases). V dropped 2 bases and J dropped 7 bases, with 15 bases sitting between them. This CDR3 is 15 amino acids long. Germline lookup yields CDR1 MNHEY and CDR2 SVGEGT. CDR3 in amino acids: CASSYGLDSGNEQFF. For the CDR3, the DNA is TGTGCCAGCAGTTACGGATTAGATTCGGGGAATGAGCAGTTCTTC.

V usage is TRBV4-2 and J usage is TRBJ2-5, with TRBD2 matching 8 bases. V was clipped by 4 bases and J by 5 bases; unmatched bases: 3. This CDR3 is 13 amino acids long. CDR1 LGHNA and CDR2 YNFKEQ come from the germline V gene. In DNA form, the CDR3 reads TGTGCCAGCAGCCTTGGCGGGGGGGAGACCCAGTACTTC. Translating gives CASSLGGGETQYF.

The rearrangement joins TRBV12-3 or TRBV12-4 to TRBJ2-1, with D possibly matching TRBD1 (6 bases). The length of the CDR3 is 13 residues. V was cut by 7 bases and J by 8 bases, with 15 bases left in between. CDR3 in amino acids: CASMAGVKYEQFF. The CDR3 DNA is TGTGCCAGCATGGCAGGGGTTAAGTATGAGCAGTTCTTC.

The chain recombines TRBV9 with TRBJ2-2; D uncertain. The germline CDR1 and CDR2 sequences are SGDLS and YYNGEE. V was clipped by 0 bases and J by 9 bases, with 9 bases between them. CDR3 length: 13 residues. CDR3 nucleotide sequence: TGTGCCAGCAGCGTAGACCAGACAAGGGAGCTGTTTTTT. Amino acids: CASSVDQTRELFF.

The chain joins TRBV19 to TRBJ1-2; unclear D gene. The CDR3 consists of 11 residues. Germline lookup yields CDR1 LNHDA and CDR2 SQIVND (reference sequence). Trimming took off 7 bases at V and 4 bases at J, with 7 bases between the two ends. Here the CDR3 reads CASTPGYGYTF. The CDR3 nucleotides are TGTGCCAGTACCCCGGGCTATGGCTACACCTTC. Full variable domain (rest looked up from reference TRBV19 and TRBJ1-2): DGGITQSPKYLFRKEGQNVTLSCEQNLNHDAMYWYRQDPGQGLRLIYYSQIVNDFQKGDIAEGYSVSREKKESFPLTVTSAQKNPTAFYLCASTPGYGYTFGSGTRLTVV.

This chain links TRBV10-3 with TRBJ2-7; 11 positions agree with TRBD1. J was trimmed by 4 bases and V by 10 bases; bases with no gene match: 6. CDR1 ENHRY and CDR2 SYGVKD come from the germline V gene. The CDR3 spans 13 residues. CDR3 coding DNA: TGTGCCACCGGACAGGGGGCAGGGTACGAGCAGTACGTC. Translating gives CATGQGAGYEQYV.

The chain couples TRBV4-2 to TRBJ1-2; 12 nucleotides align to TRBD1. J lost 8 bases, V lost 1 base, and 5 bases had no gene match. Looked up from germline, CDR1 is LGHNA and CDR2 is YNFKEQ. The CDR3 has 15 residues. The CDR3 reads CASSQAGQGAGGYTF. DNA of the CDR3: TGTGCCAGCAGCCAAGCGGGACAGGGGGCGGGGGGCTACACCTTC.

The chain joins TRBV5-6 to TRBJ1-1; TRBD1 matches at 9 bases. V gave up 4 bases and J gave up 3 bases; unmatched junction bases: 7. Germline CDR1 SGHDT, CDR2 YYEEEE. The CDR3 is 15 residues long. This chain's CDR3 is CASSPQTGGYTEAFF. The CDR3, as DNA: TGTGCCAGCAGCCCTCAGACAGGGGGTTACACTGAAGCTTTCTTT. The full variable domain, completed using reference TRBV5-6 and TRBJ1-1, is DAGVTQSPTHLIKTRGQQVTLRCSPKSGHDTVSWYQQALGQGPQFIFQYYEEEERQRGNFPDRFSGHQFPNYSSELNVNALLLGDSALYLCASSPQTGGYTEAFFGQGTRLTVV.

The rearrangement uses TRBV24-1 and TRBJ2-3; possible D gene TRBD2, 6 bases. CDR1 is KGHDR and CDR2 is SFDVKD in the germline V gene. V lost 7 bases to trimming and J lost 6 bases, with 13 bases between them. This CDR3 is built from 13 residues. The CDR3 reads CATSRWGEDTQYF. The CDR3 nucleotides read TGTGCCACCAGCCGGTGGGGGGAGGATACGCAGTATTTT.

This chain links TRBV28 with TRBJ1-2; 8 bases map to TRBD1. Germline V gene data show CDR1 as MDHEN and CDR2 as SYDVKM. J gave up 7 bases and V 6 bases, and 13 bases lay outside the gene matches. The CDR3 is 15 amino acids. The CDR3 region has the DNA TGTGCCAGCAGATATTCCTCAGGGGGCCGTAGTGGCTACACCTTC. Its translation is CASRYSSGGRSGYTF.

The table lists this clone with a count of one. V usage is TRBV11-3 and J usage is TRBJ2-2; 10 bases align to TRBD2. The junction had 9 bases not matched to a gene; V was cut back by 4 bases and J by 1 base. From germline, CDR1 is SGHNT and CDR2 YENEEA. The CDR3 is made up of 18 amino acids. CDR3 residues: CASSSYPGTSENTGELFF. CDR3 bases: TGTGCCAGCAGCTCCTACCCCGGGACTAGCGAGAACACCGGGGAGCTGTTTTTT. The whole variable domain, filled in from reference TRBV11-3 and TRBJ2-2, reads EAGVVQSPRYKIIEKKQPVAFWCNPISGHNTLYWYLQNLGQGPELLIRYENEEAVDDSQLPKDRFSAERLKGVDSTLKIQPAELGDSAVYLCASSSYPGTSENTGELFFGEGSRLTVL.

The chain carries TRBV6-1 and TRBJ2-7; 8 bases are a match to TRBD2. The CDR3 consists of 14 residues. CDR1 MNHNS and CDR2 SASEGT come from the germline V gene. The V gene end was trimmed by 3 bases and the J gene end by 3 bases; junction bases not matched to a gene: 4. CDR3 sequence (DNA): TGTGCCAGCAGTGATTCGGGGGGGTTCTACGAGCAGTACGTC. Translating gives CASSDSGGFYEQYV.

J is TRBJ2-7 and V is TRBV30; 12 nucleotides agree with TRBD2. V shed 7 bases, J shed 5 bases, and the junction held 3 bases outside the gene matches. The CDR3 totals 12 residues. Germline V gene lookup returns CDR1 GTSNPN and CDR2 SVGIG (reference sequence). CDR3 protein: CASRLAGDEQYF. The CDR3 DNA is TGTGCCTCCCGACTAGCGGGAGACGAGCAGTACTTC.

This rearrangement joins TRBV21-1 to TRBJ2-6; TRBD2 is taken as the D call from the table, unchecked against the DNA. TRBV21-1 corresponds to a pseudogene. This CDR3 contains 15 residues. CDR3 DNA: TGTGCCAGCGAGGCAGAGAGCTCTGGGGCCAACGTCCTGACTTTC. It yields the protein CASEAESSGANVLTF.

DNA of the CDR3: TGTGCCAGCAGTCGACTGGGCGGGACAGCTAACTATGGCTACACCTTC. Translating it yields CASSRLGGTANYGYTF. The chain employs TRBV6-6 and TRBJ1-2; the match to TRBD1 covers 7 bases. The V gene's germline CDR1 is MNHNY and CDR2 SVGAGI (reference sequence). The CDR3 is 16 residues long. V shed 5 bases and J 0 bases; nucleotides not matched to a gene: 9.